This T cell receptor beta chain originates from a study of regulatory T cells in long-lasting Graves disease. This clonotype showed up just a few times. Combining iRepertoire HTBI primers with Arm-PCR of CDR3 regions, the authors built TCR beta libraries. MiXCR, applied by TCRdb to the multiplex PCR reads, yields one record per CDR3 protein. The table has 450,000 to 650,000 distinct CDR3 sequences, about 16% seen once. V gave up 6 bases and J gave up 5 bases, with 19 bases separating them. Germline assignment: CDR1 MDHEN and CDR2 SYDVKM. There are 16 residues in the CDR3. As to time point: newly diagnosed GD, antithyroid drugs for less than 3 months. The TCR library was made from RNA extracted from PBMCs. The same data also went into a second study, on T cells in Graves' hyperthyroidism and ophthalmopathy. That investigation notes: Researchers found most expanded thyroid clonotypes above 0.001 in blood as well.

Sample: peripheral blood mononuclear cells (PBMCs), taken at new diagnosis, from a patient treated with antithyroid drugs. V usage is TRBV28 and J usage is TRBJ2-2; D might be TRBD1 (7 bases). The receptor comes from a woman aged 35-65 years with Graves disease. DNA for the CDR3: TGTGCCAGCAGCCCGGCCGGAGGGGGCGGTACCGGGGAGCTGTTTTTT. Protein: CASSPAGGGGTGELFF. The whole variable domain, filled in from reference TRBV28 and TRBJ2-2, reads DVKVTQSSRYLVKRTGEKVFLECVQDMDHENMFWYRQDPGLGLRLIYFSYDVKMKEKGDIPEGYSVSREKKERFSLILESASTNQTSMYLCASSPAGGGGTGELFFGEGSRLTVL.